These T cell receptor beta chains were read from a single sample in a study of CD8+CD57+ T cells in acquired aplastic anemia. TCRdb passed the reads through MiXCR, listing each CDR3 protein once. The table lists about 110,000 distinct CDR3 sequences, around 50% of them singletons, with roughly 31% in the top ten. Sequenced input: sorted CD4+, CD8+, or CD8+CD57+ T cells (not recorded which) from PBMCs. The receptor set was obtained from a human donor in good health, serving as a control. The CDR3 runs from the conserved cysteine through the conserved F or W. Fields, in order: clone size, V gene, J gene, D gene, CDR3 DNA, CDR3 protein. The D gene is left open where the match is weak. Only part of the rows carry a size: once, few, many, or a class if the clone is expanded.

clone size: -
V gene: TRBV4-2
J gene: TRBJ1-5
D gene: -
CDR3 DNA: TGTGCCAGCAGCCAAGATTGGGCAGTAAGCAATCAGCCCCAGCATTTT
CDR3 protein: CASSQDWAVSNQPQHF

clone size: few
V gene: TRBV6-4
J gene: TRBJ1-2
D gene: TRBD1
CDR3 DNA: TGTGCCAGCAGTGCGGACAGGGCCAACTATGGCTACACCTTC
CDR3 protein: CASSADRANYGYTF

clone size: -
V gene: TRBV25-1
J gene: TRBJ1-4
D gene: -
CDR3 DNA: TGTGCCAGCAGTCAACAGGGTCCCCTCGGAAAACTGTTTTTT
CDR3 protein: CASSQQGPLGKLFF

clone size: many
V gene: TRBV30
J gene: TRBJ1-1
D gene: -
CDR3 DNA: TGTGCCTGGAGTACCCACCCGAACACTGAAGCTTTCTTT
CDR3 protein: CAWSTHPNTEAFF

clone size: -
V gene: TRBV11-2
J gene: TRBJ2-7
D gene: TRBD2
CDR3 DNA: TGTGCCAGCAGCTTAAGCGGGGGGTTAGTATGGGACGAGCAGTACTTC
CDR3 protein: CASSLSGGLVWDEQYF

clone size: -
V gene: TRBV9
J gene: TRBJ1-6
D gene: -
CDR3 DNA: TGTGCCAGCAGCTCGACAGAGAGCTCACCCCTCCACTTT
CDR3 protein: CASSSTESSPLHF

clone size: -
V gene: TRBV2
J gene: TRBJ1-4
D gene: TRBD1
CDR3 DNA: TGTGCCAGCAGTTCTTCCGGGACAGGAGGTGAAAAACTGTTTTTT
CDR3 protein: CASSSSGTGGEKLFF

clone size: -
V gene: TRBV25-1
J gene: TRBJ1-2
D gene: -
CDR3 DNA: TGTGCCAGCAGTGAGTCGGTGACAGATGTCTATGGCTACACCTTC
CDR3 protein: CASSESVTDVYGYTF

clone size: once
V gene: TRBV25-1
J gene: TRBJ2-1
D gene: -
CDR3 DNA: TGTGCCAGCAGCTTAGGGACAGCGGGAGACGATGAGCAGTTCTTC
CDR3 protein: CASSLGTAGDDEQFF

clone size: many
V gene: TRBV12-3/TRBV12-4
J gene: TRBJ2-1
D gene: -
CDR3 DNA: TGTGCCAGCAGTTTACAGGGAAATGAGCAGTTCTTC
CDR3 protein: CASSLQGNEQFF

clone size: once
V gene: TRBV2
J gene: TRBJ2-7
D gene: TRBD1
CDR3 DNA: TGTGCCAGCAGTGAAGACAGGGGCTACGAGCAGTACTTC
CDR3 protein: CASSEDRGYEQYF

clone size: once
V gene: TRBV15
J gene: TRBJ2-3
D gene: TRBD2
CDR3 DNA: TGTGCCACCAGCAGACAACCGGGACTAGCGGCCACAGATACGCAGTATTTT
CDR3 protein: CATSRQPGLAATDTQYF

clone size: -
V gene: TRBV2
J gene: TRBJ2-7
D gene: -
CDR3 DNA: TGTGCCAGCACAGGACGGGTCTACGAGCAGTACTTC
CDR3 protein: CASTGRVYEQYF

clone size: -
V gene: TRBV2
J gene: TRBJ1-3
D gene: -
CDR3 DNA: TGTGCCAGAGCAGGCATCACTATATATTTT
CDR3 protein: CARAGITIYF

clone size: -
V gene: TRBV25-1
J gene: TRBJ1-1
D gene: TRBD1
CDR3 DNA: TGTGCCAGCAGTGGGGGGGGGCAGGGGGACACTGAAGCTTTCTTT
CDR3 protein: CASSGGGQGDTEAFF

clone size: -
V gene: TRBV15
J gene: TRBJ2-3
D gene: -
CDR3 DNA: TGTGCCACCAGCAGAGATCATTTGGATACGCAGTATTTT
CDR3 protein: CATSRDHLDTQYF

clone size: -
V gene: TRBV6-5
J gene: TRBJ1-2
D gene: -
CDR3 DNA: TGTGCCAGCAGTTACTCGAAAGAGGGGGGCCTCAACTTC
CDR3 protein: CASSYSKEGGLNF

clone size: many
V gene: TRBV7-8
J gene: TRBJ1-3
D gene: -
CDR3 DNA: TGTGCCAGCAGCCCATCCGGCCACTCTGGAAACACCATATATTTT
CDR3 protein: CASSPSGHSGNTIYF

clone size: few
V gene: TRBV12-3/TRBV12-4
J gene: TRBJ1-6
D gene: -
CDR3 DNA: TGTGCCAGCACCTATAATTCACCCCTCCACTTT
CDR3 protein: CASTYNSPLHF

clone size: -
V gene: TRBV20-1
J gene: TRBJ1-1
D gene: TRBD1
CDR3 DNA: TGCAGCATTAGGGGGCGGGTGGACGTCGAAGCTTTCTTT
CDR3 protein: CSIRGRVDVEAFF

clone size: -
V gene: TRBV10-3
J gene: TRBJ1-2
D gene: -
CDR3 DNA: TGTGCCATCAGTGAGTTCTGGGCTTCAACTAACTATGGCTACACCTTC
CDR3 protein: CAISEFWASTNYGYTF

clone size: -
V gene: TRBV7-2
J gene: TRBJ1-5
D gene: -
CDR3 DNA: TGTGCCAGCAGCTTAGTCGCAGGACCGACGAATCAGCCCCAGCATTTT
CDR3 protein: CASSLVAGPTNQPQHF

clone size: few
V gene: TRBV6-9
J gene: TRBJ2-3
D gene: TRBD1
CDR3 DNA: TGTGCCAGCAGTTATGCACCGGGACAGGGGTTCGGGGGGCGAGCAGATACGCAGTATTTT
CDR3 protein: CASSYAPGQGFGGRADTQYF

clone size: -
V gene: TRBV7-6
J gene: TRBJ1-6
D gene: TRBD1
CDR3 DNA: TGTGCCAGCAGCATCGACAGGGGGCAACCCCTCCACTTT
CDR3 protein: CASSIDRGQPLHF

clone size: -
V gene: TRBV11-2
J gene: TRBJ1-6
D gene: -
CDR3 DNA: TGTGCCAGCAGTTACGGTTCGGGAAACTATAATTCACCCCTCCACTTT
CDR3 protein: CASSYGSGNYNSPLHF

clone size: -
V gene: TRBV29-1
J gene: TRBJ2-1
D gene: TRBD1
CDR3 DNA: TGCAGCAGGCGACAGGGGGCCTACAATGAGCAGTTCTTC
CDR3 protein: CSRRQGAYNEQFF

clone size: -
V gene: TRBV25-1
J gene: TRBJ1-2
D gene: -
CDR3 DNA: TGTGCCAGCAGTGAGCGGGACATCCTCGGCTATGGCTACACCTTC
CDR3 protein: CASSERDILGYGYTF

clone size: -
V gene: TRBV7-8
J gene: TRBJ2-5
D gene: TRBD2
CDR3 DNA: TGTGCCAGCAGCCTAGGGACTAGCGGGGGGGCCAGCCAAGAGACCCAGTACTTC
CDR3 protein: CASSLGTSGGASQETQYF

clone size: many
V gene: TRBV9
J gene: TRBJ2-1
D gene: -
CDR3 DNA: TGTGCCAGCAGCTCGTCGTCAGCTCACAATGAGCAGTTCTTC
CDR3 protein: CASSSSSAHNEQFF

clone size: -
V gene: TRBV12-3/TRBV12-4
J gene: TRBJ1-2
D gene: -
CDR3 DNA: TGTGCCAGCAGTAGGACAGTTTTTAGAGACTACACCTTC
CDR3 protein: CASSRTVFRDYTF

clone size: -
V gene: TRBV20-1
J gene: TRBJ1-4
D gene: TRBD1
CDR3 DNA: TGCAGTGCCGAGGACAGGGGAACTAATGAAAAACTGTTTTTT
CDR3 protein: CSAEDRGTNEKLFF

clone size: -
V gene: TRBV7-9
J gene: TRBJ1-6
D gene: -
CDR3 DNA: TGTGCCAGCAGCCAAGATCCAGACCACGGTCAGATTTCACCCCTCCACTTT
CDR3 protein: CASSQDPDHGQISPLHF

clone size: -
V gene: TRBV7-3
J gene: TRBJ2-3
D gene: -
CDR3 DNA: TGTGCCAGCAGCTTAATGGGGACGGATACGCAGTATTTT
CDR3 protein: CASSLMGTDTQYF

clone size: many
V gene: TRBV4-1
J gene: TRBJ1-2
D gene: -
CDR3 DNA: TGCGCCAGCAGCCCCTCCGAAGCCCAGGGCGCGCGGGGCTACACCTTC
CDR3 protein: CASSPSEAQGARGYTF

clone size: few
V gene: TRBV25-1
J gene: TRBJ2-7
D gene: TRBD1
CDR3 DNA: TGTGCCAGCAGTGGGGGGGACAGGACCTACGAGCAGTACTTC
CDR3 protein: CASSGGDRTYEQYF

clone size: once
V gene: TRBV24-1
J gene: TRBJ1-2
D gene: -
CDR3 DNA: TGTGCCACCAGTGACGAAACGGCTAACTATGGCTACACCTTC
CDR3 protein: CATSDETANYGYTF

clone size: -
V gene: TRBV29-1
J gene: TRBJ1-2
D gene: -
CDR3 DNA: TGCAGCGTTCCCCCGAACGACTATGGCTACACCTTC
CDR3 protein: CSVPPNDYGYTF

clone size: many
V gene: TRBV6-1
J gene: TRBJ1-2
D gene: -
CDR3 DNA: TGTGCCAGCACCCTCAGGGAGGGGAGCTATGGCTACACCTTC
CDR3 protein: CASTLREGSYGYTF

clone size: -
V gene: TRBV10-3
J gene: TRBJ1-2
D gene: -
CDR3 DNA: TGTGCCATCAGCGAAGATAACTATGGCTACACCTTC
CDR3 protein: CAISEDNYGYTF

clone size: -
V gene: TRBV7-6
J gene: TRBJ1-4
D gene: -
CDR3 DNA: TGTGCCAGCAGCTTAGGAACAGCAACTAATGAAAAACTGTTTTTT
CDR3 protein: CASSLGTATNEKLFF

clone size: many
V gene: TRBV6-1
J gene: TRBJ2-1
D gene: TRBD2
CDR3 DNA: TGTGCCAGCAAGATTCCGGGACTAGGGGACAATGAGCAGTTCTTC
CDR3 protein: CASKIPGLGDNEQFF

clone size: many
V gene: TRBV6-5
J gene: TRBJ2-1
D gene: -
CDR3 DNA: TGTGCCAGCAACTTACGGGGTACCTACAATGAGCAGTTCTTC
CDR3 protein: CASNLRGTYNEQFF